The TCR beta chain described here comes from a study of blood T cell repertoires in COVID-19 (TCRdb year 2020). As for the study more broadly: Collaborator samples came from the United States, Italy and Spain and covered acute and convalescent phases of COVID-19. The prospective study material was composed of cDNA or gDNA derived from T cells, B-cell-depleted T cells, or PBMCs. Subjects who had been exposed to COVID-19, were actively infected with it, or had recovered from it provided the deeply sampled blood TCRbeta repertoires that made up the dataset. The repertoires were made available in a free public database intended to serve as a resource for research on the immune response to SARS-CoV-2. Samples were obtained from the ongoing ImmuneRACE study (first 160 participants) and from over a thousand subjects provided by 6 global collaborators. Nearly every sample came with metadata listing a de-identified subject ID, COVID-19 status, age in years and sex. HLA class I and class II types, where available, came from metadata supplied by the sample provider rather than from assay-based typing. What the authors observed across the whole study: The amount of clinical and demographic metadata varied by source and participant and was provided uncurated.

Points on this clone: What this receptor recognizes is not known. Per-nucleotide qualities are absent, and no much larger clonotype sits a single base away.

From the cysteine through the phenylalanine, the CDR3 covers 17 amino acids. The read is trimmed to its CDR3 DNA, 51 bases read in frame from base 1. Another Seattle source contributed samples from volunteer blood donors who had recovered from COVID-19. Whole blood was collected in K2EDTA tubes by collaborating institutions according to the institutions' own protocols. Collaborator samples were shipped for TCRbeta analysis as frozen whole blood, isolated PBMCs, or DNA extracted from either sample type. TCRbeta CDR3 regions were amplified from genomic DNA by means of the immunoSEQ Assay, a bias-controlled multiplex PCR. In the authors' own workflow: The number of nucleated cells in each sample was estimated by amplification of reference gene primers within the assay. To quantify the absolute abundance of each unique TCRbeta CDR3 rearrangement, sequence reads were collapsed and filtered. For each sample, productive Simpson clonality was calculated by taking the square root of Simpson's diversity index across productive rearrangements. TCRdb mirrors the immuneACCESS table, restricted to in-frame sequences. Some clones are absent from its copies; in checked studies, under half trace to an unresolved V gene, and the reason for the others is unknown. V and J calls and clone size follow that table, whereas D and trimming were derived from the DNA. In all, the sample holds roughly 180,000 clones, and approximately 84% of those were seen once. Of the sample, roughly 8% is held by the ten largest clones.

Input material: peripheral blood. The clonotype comes from a man in his forties who had recovered from COVID-19. This chain is built from TRBV21-1 and TRBJ2-5; the table's D call, TRBD2, was not checked against the DNA. TRBV21-1 is a pseudogene locus. The CDR3 protein: CASSPVRRTSGRKTQYF. The nucleotides are TGTGCCAGCAGCCCCGTGCGGAGGACTAGCGGGAGAAAGACCCAGTACTTC.